The clone carrying this TCR beta chain was observed a handful of times. These data belong to a study of OX40 agonist ivuxolimab in advanced cancers. Only in-frame clones appear in the TCRdb table, and some are missing; sequencing was by immunoSEQ multiplex PCR. Among 35,000 to 45,000 clones listed, around three quarters were seen once. People who had autoimmune disease history or systemic immunosuppression were excluded. The origin of this receptor is an adult with an advanced solid tumor such as melanoma, head and neck, liver or kidney cancer. Material: CD4+ or CD8+ T cells sorted from blood, obtained in a trial of the OX40 agonist ivuxolimab.

CDR3 amino acids: CASSLLGGAGANVLTF. The DNA of the CDR3 is TGTGCCAGCAGTTTACTTGGGGGTGCCGGGGCCAACGTCCTGACTTTC. The chain joins TRBV28 to TRBJ2-6, with D perhaps matching TRBD1 or TRBD2 (5 bases each). Trimming took 2 bases from V and 4 from J, leaving 12 bases between them. This CDR3 contains 16 residues. Germline V gene sequence: CDR1 MDHEN, CDR2 SYDVKM.